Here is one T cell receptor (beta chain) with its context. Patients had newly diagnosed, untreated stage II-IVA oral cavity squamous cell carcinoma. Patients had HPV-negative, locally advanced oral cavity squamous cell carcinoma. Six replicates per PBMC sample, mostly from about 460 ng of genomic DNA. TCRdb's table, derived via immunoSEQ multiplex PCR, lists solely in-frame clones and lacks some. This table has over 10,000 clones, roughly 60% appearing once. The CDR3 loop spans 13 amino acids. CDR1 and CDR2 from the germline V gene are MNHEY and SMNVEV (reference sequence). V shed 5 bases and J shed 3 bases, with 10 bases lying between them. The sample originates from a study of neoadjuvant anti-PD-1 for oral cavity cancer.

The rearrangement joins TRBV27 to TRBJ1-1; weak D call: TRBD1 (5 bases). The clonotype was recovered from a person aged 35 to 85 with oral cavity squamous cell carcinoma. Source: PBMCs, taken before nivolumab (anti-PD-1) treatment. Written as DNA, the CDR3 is TGTGCCAGCAGTCAAACAGGTTACACTGAAGCTTTCTTT. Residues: CASSQTGYTEAFF.